This TCR beta chain was found in a study of cytomegalovirus exposure and HLA in healthy donors. General observations from the study: The tendency of first-cohort TCR clusters to co-occur in the roughly 120 validation repertoires was the finding of a later analysis. Despite most TCR sequences being rare, some public TCRs occurred in many donors.

The length of the CDR3 is 15 residues. Per germline, CDR1 SGHVS and CDR2 FQNEAQ. Trimming cost V 5 bases and J 2 bases, with 16 bases left between them. Generated by immunoSEQ multiplex PCR, the TCRdb table keeps only in-frame clones and is missing some. The sample includes some 250,000 clones, around 90% seen only once; the top ten take under 0.4%. Concerning this clone: The antigen remains undetermined.

This chain links TRBV7-8 with TRBJ2-7; TRBD1 is a possible D gene (5 bases). The receptor comes from a woman younger than 35 in good health and CMV-seronegative. The specimen was PBMCs. CDR3 in DNA: TGTGCCAGCAGCCCCCCGATAGGGGTACCCTACGAGCAGTACTTC. It specifies CASSPPIGVPYEQYF.